Given below is one TCR beta chain in context. The sample originates from a study of technical replicates of blood from several donors. Trimming pared 7 bases from V and 2 bases from J, leaving 11 bases between. This CDR3 spans 12 amino acids. The germline V gene encodes CDR1 SQVTM and CDR2 ANQGSEA. The assay was immunoSEQ multiplex PCR, and TCRdb's table has in-frame clones only and misses some. The repertoire holds more than 65,000 clones, with 91% as singletons. The V and J genes are TRBV29-1 and TRBJ1-1; D uncertain. This TCR was sampled from a human donor in good health. Some clones in this sample may be carry-over from other donors' samples. Material: T cells isolated from PBMCs. In DNA form, the CDR3 reads TGCAGCGCTGGTCGGGGAAACACTGAAGCTTTCTTT. The encoded protein is CSAGRGNTEAFF.